The clone carrying this TCR beta chain has just a few counts. CDR1 ENHRY and CDR2 SYGVKD come from the germline V gene. CDR3 length: 13 amino acids. V shed 10 bases and J shed 0 bases, with 9 bases lying between them. This entry is derived from a study of T cell responses to AZD1222 COVID-19 vaccine. Turning to the study itself: Recipients boosted at about 4 weeks or about 12 weeks are pooled.

The data were produced by immunoSEQ multiplex PCR, yet TCRdb's version contains in-frame clones alone and is incomplete. The sample carries 200,000 or so clones, approximately 92% recorded once. The sequence derives from an adult in good health. J is TRBJ2-2 and V is TRBV10-3; D remains ambiguous. The source material was peripheral blood, sampled on day 0 of AZD1222 vaccination. The CDR3 sequence: CATLDPNTGELFF. CDR3 bases: TGTGCCACTCTTGACCCGAACACCGGGGAGCTGTTTTTT.